This TCR beta chain was sequenced during a study of T cells in Graves' hyperthyroidism and ophthalmopathy. What was amplified from RNA transcripts were TCR beta CDR3 regions. The HTBI primer set was used in a first-round RT-PCR of the TCR CDR3. TCRdb analysed the multiplex PCR reads with MiXCR anew, one entry per CDR3 protein. The table lists fewer than 900,000 distinct CDR3 sequences, around 20% of them singletons. CDR3 length: 14 amino acids. V was trimmed by 0 bases and J by 8 bases, leaving 13 bases between them. CDR1 and CDR2 (germline): LGHDT, YNNKEL (reference sequence). Sequencing was done on a sample of blood. This TCR came from a woman between 45 and 60 years old with Graves' hyperthyroidism that later progressed to Graves' ophthalmopathy. The chain carries TRBV3-1 and TRBJ1-2; D remains unclear. CDR3 coding DNA: TGTGCCAGCAGCCAAGATCTGACAATAGACGGCTACACCTTC. Translation gives CASSQDLTIDGYTF.